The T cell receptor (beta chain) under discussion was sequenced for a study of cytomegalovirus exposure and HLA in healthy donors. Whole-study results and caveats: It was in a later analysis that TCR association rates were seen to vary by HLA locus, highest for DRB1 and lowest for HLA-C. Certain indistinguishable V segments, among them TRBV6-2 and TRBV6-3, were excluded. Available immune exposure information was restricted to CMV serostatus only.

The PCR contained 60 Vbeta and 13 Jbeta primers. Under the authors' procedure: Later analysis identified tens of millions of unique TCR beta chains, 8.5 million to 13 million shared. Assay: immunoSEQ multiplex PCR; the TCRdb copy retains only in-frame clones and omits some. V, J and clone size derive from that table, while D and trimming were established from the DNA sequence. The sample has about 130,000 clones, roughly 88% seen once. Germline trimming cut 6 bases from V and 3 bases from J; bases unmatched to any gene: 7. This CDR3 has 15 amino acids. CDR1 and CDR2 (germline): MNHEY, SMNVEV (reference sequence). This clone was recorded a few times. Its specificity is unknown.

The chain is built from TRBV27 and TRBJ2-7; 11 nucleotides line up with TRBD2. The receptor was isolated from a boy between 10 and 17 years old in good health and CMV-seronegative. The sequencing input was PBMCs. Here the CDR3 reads CASRLTSGIRYEQYF. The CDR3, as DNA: TGTGCCAGCAGATTGACTAGCGGGATACGCTACGAGCAGTACTTC.